Below, one T cell receptor (beta chain) is given with its context. TCRdb reanalysed the RT-PCR reads using MiXCR and keeps one entry per CDR3 protein. The table has 400,000 to 450,000 distinct CDR3 sequences, about a sixth seen once. Trimming cost V 4 bases and J 1 base; bases outside gene matches: 7. Germline V gene sequence: CDR1 MNHEY, CDR2 SVGAGI. The CDR3 has 16 amino acids. This entry belongs to a study of patients and donors after allogeneic stem cell transplantation. The sample consisted of blood, either unsorted or a sorted T cell fraction (not recorded which). The chain is built from TRBV6-5 and TRBJ1-1; 9 bases agree with TRBD1. The receptor's source is a human donor who was either an allogeneic HSCT recipient or a stem cell or donor lymphocyte infusion donor (not recorded which). It is not recorded whose cells these are; they may come from a transplant donor. CDR3 coding DNA: TGTGCCAGCAGTTGGGCCGGGACAGGGCCGAACACTGAAGCTTTCTTT. Protein product: CASSWAGTGPNTEAFF.